This record looks at one T cell receptor (beta chain) sequence and its context. What it recognizes is unknown. Both 60 Vbeta primers and 13 Jbeta primers went into the PCR. This table comes from immunoSEQ multiplex PCR, and its TCRdb copy is limited to in-frame clones, with some not included. Among around 95,000 clones listed, about 76% were seen once. The sample belongs to a study of cytomegalovirus exposure and HLA in healthy donors. Study-wide findings and caveats: Through in vitro validation, a few CMV-associated chains were shown to be specific for CMV antigens. What was likely a sequencing artifact was a cluster of highly shared sequence variants.

V lost 3 bases and J lost 11, with 7 bases in between. Germline-derived CDR1 and CDR2 are MGHDK and SYGVNS. The CDR3 is 10 amino acids. V usage is TRBV25-1 and J usage is TRBJ1-1; D is unclear. This TCR came from a man aged 25-40 years in good health and CMV-seropositive. The sequencing input was PBMCs. In DNA form, the CDR3 reads TGTGCCAGCAGTGACGTTGAGGCTTTCTTT. Translation: CASSDVEAFF.